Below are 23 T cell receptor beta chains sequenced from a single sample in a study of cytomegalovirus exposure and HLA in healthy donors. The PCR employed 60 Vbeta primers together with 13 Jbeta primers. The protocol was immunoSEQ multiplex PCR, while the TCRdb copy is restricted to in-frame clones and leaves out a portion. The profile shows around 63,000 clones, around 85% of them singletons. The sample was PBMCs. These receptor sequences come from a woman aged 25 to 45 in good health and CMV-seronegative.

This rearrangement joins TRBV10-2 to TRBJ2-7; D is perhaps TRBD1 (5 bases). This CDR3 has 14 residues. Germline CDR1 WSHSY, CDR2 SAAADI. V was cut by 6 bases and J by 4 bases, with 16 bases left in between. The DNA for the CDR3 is TGCGCCAGCAGGCCTTCAGGGTTGGAATACGAGCAGTACTTC. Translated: CASRPSGLEYEQYF.

The CDR3: CASSLLGAGTDTQYF. The DNA of the CDR3 is TGTGCCAGCAGCTTGCTTGGGGCAGGCACAGATACGCAGTATTTT. This chain links TRBV5-8 with TRBJ2-3, with TRBD1 as a possible D gene (5 bases). V lost 1 base, J lost 1 base, and 10 bases lay in between. The germline V gene has CDR1 SGHTS and CDR2 YDEGEE. This CDR3 comprises 15 residues.

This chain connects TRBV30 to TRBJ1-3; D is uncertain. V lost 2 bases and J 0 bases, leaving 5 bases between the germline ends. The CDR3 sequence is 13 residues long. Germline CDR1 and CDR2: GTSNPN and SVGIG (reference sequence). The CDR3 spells CAWSPFSGNTIYF. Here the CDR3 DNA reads TGTGCCTGGAGTCCCTTCTCTGGAAACACCATATATTTT.

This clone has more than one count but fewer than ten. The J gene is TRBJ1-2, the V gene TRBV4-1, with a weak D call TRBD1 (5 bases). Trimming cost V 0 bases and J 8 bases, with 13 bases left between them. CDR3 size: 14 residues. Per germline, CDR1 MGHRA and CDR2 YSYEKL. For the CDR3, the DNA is TGCGCCAGCAGCCAAGATCGGGGGGAGAACGGCTACACCTTC. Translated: CASSQDRGENGYTF.

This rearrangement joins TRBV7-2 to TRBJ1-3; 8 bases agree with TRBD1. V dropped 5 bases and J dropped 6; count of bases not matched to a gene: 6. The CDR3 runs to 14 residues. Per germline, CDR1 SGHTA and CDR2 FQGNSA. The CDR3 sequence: CASSLTTGENTIYF. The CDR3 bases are TGTGCCAGCAGCCTTACGACAGGGGAAAACACCATATATTTT.

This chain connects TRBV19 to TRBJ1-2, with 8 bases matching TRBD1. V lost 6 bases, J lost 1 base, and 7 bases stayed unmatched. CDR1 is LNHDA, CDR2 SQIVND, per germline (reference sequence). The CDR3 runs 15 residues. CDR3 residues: CASSATGVFNYGYTF. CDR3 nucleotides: TGTGCCAGTAGCGCGACAGGGGTATTTAACTATGGCTACACCTTC. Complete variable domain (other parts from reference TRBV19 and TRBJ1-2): DGGITQSPKYLFRKEGQNVTLSCEQNLNHDAMYWYRQDPGQGLRLIYYSQIVNDFQKGDIAEGYSVSREKKESFPLTVTSAQKNPTAFYLCASSATGVFNYGYTFGSGTRLTVV.

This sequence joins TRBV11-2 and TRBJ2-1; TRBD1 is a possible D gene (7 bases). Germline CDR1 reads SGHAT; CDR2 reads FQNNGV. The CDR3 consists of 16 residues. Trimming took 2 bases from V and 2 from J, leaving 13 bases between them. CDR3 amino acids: CASSLRAGGPYNEQFF. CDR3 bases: TGTGCCAGCAGCTTACGGGCAGGGGGGCCCTACAATGAGCAGTTCTTC. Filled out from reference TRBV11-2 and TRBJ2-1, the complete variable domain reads EAGVAQSPRYKIIEKRQSVAFWCNPISGHATLYWYQQILGQGPKLLIQFQNNGVVDDSQLPKDRFSAERLKGVDSTLKIQPAKLEDSAVYLCASSLRAGGPYNEQFFGPGTRLTVL.

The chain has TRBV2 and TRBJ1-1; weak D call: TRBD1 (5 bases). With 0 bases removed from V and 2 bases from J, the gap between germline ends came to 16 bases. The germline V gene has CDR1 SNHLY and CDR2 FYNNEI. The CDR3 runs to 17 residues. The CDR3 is CASSEAWGGYGNTEAFF. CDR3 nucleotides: TGTGCCAGCAGTGAAGCGTGGGGGGGGTATGGAAACACTGAAGCTTTCTTT.

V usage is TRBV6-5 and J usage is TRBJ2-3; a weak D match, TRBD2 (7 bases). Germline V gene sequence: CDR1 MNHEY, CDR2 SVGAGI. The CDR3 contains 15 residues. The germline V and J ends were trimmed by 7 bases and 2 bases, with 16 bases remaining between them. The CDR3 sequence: CASTRWGGITDTQYF. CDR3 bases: TGTGCCAGCACTCGTTGGGGGGGCATCACAGATACGCAGTATTTT.

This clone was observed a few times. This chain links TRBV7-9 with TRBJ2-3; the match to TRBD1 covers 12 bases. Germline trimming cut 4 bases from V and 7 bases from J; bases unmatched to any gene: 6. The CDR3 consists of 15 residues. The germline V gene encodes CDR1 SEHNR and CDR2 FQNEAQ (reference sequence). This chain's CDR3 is CASSYGTGGRNTQYF. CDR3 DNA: TGTGCCAGCAGCTATGGGACAGGGGGCAGGAATACGCAGTATTTT. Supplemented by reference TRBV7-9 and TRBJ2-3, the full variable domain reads DTGVSQNPRHKITKRGQNVTFRCDPISEHNRLYWYRQTLGQGPEFLTYFQNEAQLEKSRLLSDRFSAERPKGSFSTLEIQRTEQGDSAMYLCASSYGTGGRNTQYFGPGTRLTVL.

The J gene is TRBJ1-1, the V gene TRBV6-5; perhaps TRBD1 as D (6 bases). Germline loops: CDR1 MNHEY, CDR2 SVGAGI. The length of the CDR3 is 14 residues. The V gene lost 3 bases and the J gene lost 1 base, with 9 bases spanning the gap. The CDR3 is CASSYGQSNTEAFF. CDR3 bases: TGTGCCAGCAGTTATGGACAGTCGAACACTGAAGCTTTCTTT.

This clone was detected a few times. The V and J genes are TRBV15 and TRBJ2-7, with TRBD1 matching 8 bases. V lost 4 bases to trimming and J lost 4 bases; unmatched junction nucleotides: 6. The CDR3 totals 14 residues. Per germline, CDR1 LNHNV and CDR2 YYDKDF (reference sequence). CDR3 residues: CATSTRQGNYEQYV. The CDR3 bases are TGTGCCACCAGCACCCGACAGGGGAATTACGAGCAGTACGTC.

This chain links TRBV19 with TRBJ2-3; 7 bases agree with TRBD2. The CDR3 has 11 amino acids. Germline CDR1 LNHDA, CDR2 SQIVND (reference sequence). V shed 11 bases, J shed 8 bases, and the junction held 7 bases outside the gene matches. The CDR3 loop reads CAASGGGTQYF. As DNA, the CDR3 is TGTGCCGCCTCGGGGGGAGGTACGCAGTATTTT.

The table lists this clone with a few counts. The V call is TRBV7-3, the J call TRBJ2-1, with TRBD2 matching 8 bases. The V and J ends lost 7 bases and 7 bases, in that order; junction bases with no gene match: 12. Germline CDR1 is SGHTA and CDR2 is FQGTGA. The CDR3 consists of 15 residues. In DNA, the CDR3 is TGTGCCAGCACCCCCCTCTCGACTAGCGTTAATGAGCAGTTCTTC. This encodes CASTPLSTSVNEQFF.

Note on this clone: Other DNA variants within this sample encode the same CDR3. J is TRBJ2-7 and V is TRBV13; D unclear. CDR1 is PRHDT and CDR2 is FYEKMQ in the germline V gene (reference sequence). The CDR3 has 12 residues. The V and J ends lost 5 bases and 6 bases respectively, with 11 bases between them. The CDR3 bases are TGTGCCAGCAGCCAAAGCTACGGCGAGCAGTACTTC. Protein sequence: CASSQSYGEQYF. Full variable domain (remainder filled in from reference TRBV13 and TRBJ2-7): AAGVIQSPRHLIKEKRETATLKCYPIPRHDTVYWYQQGPGQDPQFLISFYEKMQSDKGSIPDRFSAQQFSDYHSELNMSSLELGDSALYFCASSQSYGEQYFGPGTRLTVT.

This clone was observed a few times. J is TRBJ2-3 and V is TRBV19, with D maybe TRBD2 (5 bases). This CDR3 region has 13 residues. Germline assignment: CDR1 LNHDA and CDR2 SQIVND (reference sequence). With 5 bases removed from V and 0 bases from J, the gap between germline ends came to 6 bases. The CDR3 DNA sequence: TGTGCCAGTAGTGAGGGTAGCACAGATACGCAGTATTTT. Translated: CASSEGSTDTQYF.

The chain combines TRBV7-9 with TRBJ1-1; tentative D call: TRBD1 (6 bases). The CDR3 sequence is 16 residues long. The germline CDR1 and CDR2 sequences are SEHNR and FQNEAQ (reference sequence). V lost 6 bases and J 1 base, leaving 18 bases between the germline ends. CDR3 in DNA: TGTGCCAGCAGTCCTAGGACAGACCCTACGAACACTGAAGCTTTCTTT. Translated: CASSPRTDPTNTEAFF. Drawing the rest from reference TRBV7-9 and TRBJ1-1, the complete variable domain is DTGVSQNPRHKITKRGQNVTFRCDPISEHNRLYWYRQTLGQGPEFLTYFQNEAQLEKSRLLSDRFSAERPKGSFSTLEIQRTEQGDSAMYLCASSPRTDPTNTEAFFGQGTRLTVV.

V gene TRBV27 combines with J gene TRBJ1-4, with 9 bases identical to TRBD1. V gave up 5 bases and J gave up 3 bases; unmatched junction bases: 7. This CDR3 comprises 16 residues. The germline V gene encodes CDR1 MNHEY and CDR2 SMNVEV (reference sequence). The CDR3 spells CASSKEQGAPNEKLFF. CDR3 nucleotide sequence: TGTGCCAGCAGTAAAGAACAGGGGGCGCCTAATGAAAAACTGTTTTTT.

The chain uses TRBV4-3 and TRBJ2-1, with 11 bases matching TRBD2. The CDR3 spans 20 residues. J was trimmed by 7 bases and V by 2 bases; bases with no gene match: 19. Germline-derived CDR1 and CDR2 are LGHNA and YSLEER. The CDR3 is CASSQLLRGLADLRVNEQFF. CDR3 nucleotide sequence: TGCGCCAGCAGCCAACTACTGAGGGGACTAGCGGATCTTAGGGTAAATGAGCAGTTCTTC.

CDR3 DNA: TGCGCCAGCAGCCAAGATCGGACATATGAAGCTTTCTTT. This sequence encodes CASSQDRTYEAFF. The chain couples TRBV4-3 to TRBJ1-1; TRBD1 might be the D (5 bases). Trimming shortened V by 0 bases and J by 7 bases, and 9 bases separated the two germline ends. The CDR3 loop spans 13 amino acids. CDR1 LGHNA and CDR2 YSLEER come from the germline V gene.

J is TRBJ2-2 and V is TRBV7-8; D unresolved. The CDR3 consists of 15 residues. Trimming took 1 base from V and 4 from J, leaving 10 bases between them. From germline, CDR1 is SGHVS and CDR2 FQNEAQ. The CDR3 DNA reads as TGTGCCAGCAGCTTAGGATACAGCTTCACCGGGGAGCTGTTTTTT. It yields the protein CASSLGYSFTGELFF. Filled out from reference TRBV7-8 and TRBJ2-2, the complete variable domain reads GAGVSQSPRYKVAKRGQDVALRCDPISGHVSLFWYQQALGQGPEFLTYFQNEAQLDKSGLPSDRFFAERPEGSVSTLKIQRTQQEDSAVYLCASSLGYSFTGELFFGEGSRLTVL.

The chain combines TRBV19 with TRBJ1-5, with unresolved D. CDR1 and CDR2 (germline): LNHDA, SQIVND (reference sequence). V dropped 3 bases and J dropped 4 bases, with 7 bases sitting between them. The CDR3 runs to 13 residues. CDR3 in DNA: TGTGCCAGTAGTATGAGAGGTAATCAGCCCCAGCATTTT. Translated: CASSMRGNQPQHF.

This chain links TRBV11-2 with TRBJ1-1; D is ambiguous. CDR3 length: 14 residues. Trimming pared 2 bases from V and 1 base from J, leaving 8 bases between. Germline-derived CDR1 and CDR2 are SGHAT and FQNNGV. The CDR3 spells CASSLTQTNTEAFF. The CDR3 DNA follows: TGTGCCAGCAGCTTAACACAGACGAACACTGAAGCTTTCTTT.